Many counts were recorded for the clone carrying this T cell receptor beta chain. The antigen is undetermined. The data were taken from a study of blood T cells in healthy people across ages. The study, taken as a whole, reports: Estimates of total diversity, which came from one million sequenced T cells, were considered to be underestimates. Greater diversity and more naive CD4+ cells were seen in long-lived donors than in aged donors.

A second PCR, run for about 6 to 11 cycles, used a sample-barcoded 5' primer plus a J-beta primer mix. Carrying 12 random nucleotides, a template-switch adaptor labeled each individual cDNA molecule. Researchers report that each sample yielded at least 3 million CDR3-containing paired-end reads. MiXCR, run by TCRdb on the 5' RACE reads, gives a single entry per CDR3 protein. This sample yields 1.4 million to 1.5 million distinct CDR3 sequences, of which 42% are seen a single time; roughly 7.9% belongs to the top ten. Deletions cut 7 bases from V and 6 bases from J, with 11 bases between. Germline lookup yields CDR1 SQVTM and CDR2 ANQGSEA. This CDR3 region has 11 residues.

Sequencing was carried out using blood. V gene TRBV29-1 combines with J gene TRBJ2-3; TRBD2 is a possible D gene (6 bases). The origin of this receptor is a woman younger than 30 in good health. The CDR3 coding sequence is TGCAGCGGCAGGAGGGTGGATACGCAGTATTTT. Its protein product is CSGRRVDTQYF.